This T cell receptor (beta chain) was sequenced in a study of T cell responses to AZD1222 COVID-19 vaccine. Repertoires were generated with immunoSEQ multiplex PCR, while TCRdb's copy carries only in-frame clones and drops some. This sample yields about 200,000 clones, of which 90% to 95% are seen a single time; roughly 1% belongs to the top ten. The J segment lost 7 bases and the V segment lost 3 bases, leaving 4 bases of the junction unmatched. The CDR3 is made up of 14 amino acids. Germline lookup yields CDR1 LGHDT and CDR2 YNNKEL (reference sequence). This TCR was recovered from an adult who received the AZD1222 COVID-19 vaccine. The sequencing used peripheral blood, collected 28 days after the second AZD1222 dose. The genes are TRBV3-1 (or the pseudogene TRBV3-2) and TRBJ2-4; 9 nucleotides align to TRBD1. For the CDR3, the DNA is TGTGCCAGCAGCCATCCGGGACAGGGCAACATTCAGTACTTC. It is translated as CASSHPGQGNIQYF.